This T cell receptor (beta chain) comes out of a study of post-analysis software for immune sequencing data. Incorporated into the TCR beta cDNA libraries were unique molecular identifiers, which served to reduce PCR and sequencing biases. MiXCR, run by TCRdb on the PCR reads, gives a single entry per CDR3 protein. This table has roughly 570,000 distinct CDR3 sequences, roughly 34% appearing once. Broader study findings: Compared with controls, patients had more of roughly 5 TRBV segments, including TRBV5-6, TRBV5-1 and TRBV20-1. Controls showed significantly higher normalized Chao1 diversity than did multiple sclerosis patients.

Notes on this clonotype: The antigen remains unidentified.

The V and J ends lost 0 bases and 5 bases, in that order; junction bases with no gene match: 8. From germline, CDR1 is DFQATT and CDR2 SNEGSKA (reference sequence). The CDR3 contains 16 residues. This TCR was recovered from a girl under 18 with multiple sclerosis. V and J are TRBV20-1 and TRBJ2-3, with TRBD2 matching 10 bases. Source material: blood. CDR3 coding DNA: TGCAGTGCTAGAGATTCTAGCGGGGGCCGGGGAGATACGCAGTATTTT. Its translation is CSARDSSGGRGDTQYF.